This T cell receptor (beta chain) was retrieved from a study of shared clonotypes between healthy human individuals. Study overall: A few men and a couple of women, aged 18 to 49, were donors.

About this clone: Its antigen remains unknown.

The quantity of DNA used in unsorted PBMC replicate PCRs was approximately 300 ng, corresponding to 25,000 to 30,000 T cell genomes. The repertoire was sequenced with immunoSEQ multiplex PCR; TCRdb's copy has only in-frame clones and lacks some. The profile shows about 450,000 clones, around 75% of them singletons. Findings of the study overall: In having few donors, the study represented limited genetic and exposure-history diversity.

Trimming removed 5 bases from V and 1 base from J, with 10 bases in between. Looked up from germline, CDR1 is SGHTA and CDR2 is FQGNSA. The CDR3 consists of 14 residues. The origin of this receptor is a woman aged 35 to 49 in good health. Some clones in this sample may be carry-over from other donors' samples. V and J are TRBV7-2 and TRBJ2-3, with D tentatively TRBD2 (5 bases). Material: PBMCs. The chain's CDR3 is CASSRTRGTDTQYF. In DNA, the CDR3 is TGTGCCAGCAGCCGAACGCGGGGCACAGATACGCAGTATTTT.